The source of this T cell receptor beta chain is a study of blood T cell repertoires in COVID-19. Overall study: Sample material is recorded as cDNA or gDNA derived from T cells, B-cell-depleted T cells, or PBMCs.

This clone was counted once. Germline V gene sequence: CDR1 SGHDT, CDR2 YYEEEE. V lost 4 bases, J lost 3 bases, and 7 bases stayed unmatched. The CDR3 has 15 amino acids. Followed over time, Seattle patients had been enrolled while infection was active. Profiling relied on immunoSEQ multiplex PCR, and the TCRdb table lists in-frame clones only, not all of them. This sample has 350,000 to 400,000 clones, with more than 70% found just once. Source material: peripheral blood. This clonotype was sampled from a woman in her twenties or thirties with COVID-19, enrolled during active disease. The chain recombines TRBV5-6 with TRBJ1-5; 7 bases match TRBD1. The chain's CDR3 is CASSPGTVTNQPQHF. The CDR3 DNA sequence: TGTGCCAGCAGCCCCGGGACAGTGACCAATCAGCCCCAGCATTTT.